This is a list of T cell receptor beta chains from one sample in a study of control samples from healthy donors and cancer patients. The method was immunoSEQ multiplex PCR; TCRdb's version includes in-frame clones alone and lacks a portion of them. The sample yields some 120,000 clones, just under 95% seen once. The sequencing input was blood. The receptor set was obtained from a man aged 30-40 years in good health. Each CDR3 is given with its conserved first and last residue. D genes are given only for firm matches. Size values are once, few and many counts, or a class for expanded clones, and some rows have none.

abundance: NA
j_gene: TRBJ1-2
v_gene: TRBV11-2
d_gene: TRBD1
CDR3nt: TGTGCCAGCAGCTTAGTTCGGACAGGGGCGGGCTACACCTTC
CDR3aa: CASSLVRTGAGYTF

abundance: NA
j_gene: TRBJ1-4
v_gene: TRBV5-1
d_gene: NA
CDR3nt: TGCGCCAGCAGCTTGGCCATCGACGTTTCTAATGAAAAACTGTTTTTT
CDR3aa: CASSLAIDVSNEKLFF

abundance: once
j_gene: TRBJ2-2
v_gene: TRBV5-8
d_gene: TRBD2
CDR3nt: TGTGCCAGCAGCCCGCCGGGACTAGTCGGCGGGGAGCTGTTTTTT
CDR3aa: CASSPPGLVGGELFF

abundance: NA
j_gene: TRBJ2-1
v_gene: TRBV2
d_gene: TRBD1
CDR3nt: TGTGCCAGCAAAATGGGGGTGACAGGGGAGGACAATGAGCAGTTCTTC
CDR3aa: CASKMGVTGEDNEQFF

abundance: NA
j_gene: TRBJ1-5
v_gene: TRBV5-1
d_gene: NA
CDR3nt: TGCGCCAGCAGCGTGACGGGGGGCATTCAGCCCCAGCATTTT
CDR3aa: CASSVTGGIQPQHF

abundance: NA
j_gene: TRBJ2-6
v_gene: TRBV7-8
d_gene: TRBD1
CDR3nt: TGTGCCAGCAGCTTACGGACAGGGGGCCTCTCTGGGGCCAACGTCCTGACTTTC
CDR3aa: CASSLRTGGLSGANVLTF

abundance: NA
j_gene: TRBJ2-2
v_gene: TRBV10-2
d_gene: TRBD2
CDR3nt: TGCGCCAGCAGGATAGCGGGGGGGCCGACCGGGGAGCTGTTTTTT
CDR3aa: CASRIAGGPTGELFF

abundance: once
j_gene: TRBJ2-1
v_gene: TRBV29-1
d_gene: TRBD2
CDR3nt: TGCAGCGTTGAAGATATTATGGCGGGGGAGTACAATGAGCAGTTCTTC
CDR3aa: CSVEDIMAGEYNEQFF

abundance: NA
j_gene: TRBJ1-2
v_gene: TRBV7-2
d_gene: NA
CDR3nt: TGTGCCAGCAGCTTATCATATGGCTACACCTTC
CDR3aa: CASSLSYGYTF

abundance: NA
j_gene: TRBJ2-7
v_gene: TRBV3-1/TRBV3-2
d_gene: NA
CDR3nt: TGTGCCAGCAGCCAAGACGGCTACTCCTACGAGCAGTACTTC
CDR3aa: CASSQDGYSYEQYF

abundance: NA
j_gene: TRBJ1-1
v_gene: TRBV2
d_gene: NA
CDR3nt: TGTGCCAGCAGTATCGAAAGTAACACTGAAGCTTTCTTT
CDR3aa: CASSIESNTEAFF

abundance: once
j_gene: TRBJ1-5
v_gene: TRBV9
d_gene: NA
CDR3nt: TGTGCCAGCAGCGTCTCACGACCCAGAGGGGGTTTATATAGCAATCAGCCCCAGCATTTT
CDR3aa: CASSVSRPRGGLYSNQPQHF

abundance: NA
j_gene: TRBJ1-5
v_gene: TRBV29-1
d_gene: NA
CDR3nt: TGCAGCGTGGCCAGGGATAGCAATCAGCCCCAGCATTTT
CDR3aa: CSVARDSNQPQHF

abundance: NA
j_gene: TRBJ2-5
v_gene: TRBV11-3
d_gene: NA
CDR3nt: TGTGCCAGCAGCTTAGATCGCGAGACCCAGTACTTC
CDR3aa: CASSLDRETQYF

abundance: NA
j_gene: TRBJ1-5
v_gene: TRBV28
d_gene: NA
CDR3nt: TGTGCCAGCAGTTGGCAGGGGAGCAATCAGCCCCAGCATTTT
CDR3aa: CASSWQGSNQPQHF

abundance: NA
j_gene: TRBJ1-2
v_gene: TRBV6-5
d_gene: NA
CDR3nt: TGTGCCAGCAGTTTTATGGGGGTCGATGGCTACACCTTC
CDR3aa: CASSFMGVDGYTF

abundance: NA
j_gene: TRBJ2-7
v_gene: TRBV19
d_gene: TRBD1
CDR3nt: TGTGCCAGTAGTAGTGGGACAGTCAGGGACGAGCAGTACTTC
CDR3aa: CASSSGTVRDEQYF

abundance: NA
j_gene: TRBJ1-1
v_gene: TRBV5-4
d_gene: NA
CDR3nt: TGTGCCAGCAGCCCACCACAGGAAGGGGGGGGGACTGAAGCTTTCTTT
CDR3aa: CASSPPQEGGGTEAFF

abundance: NA
j_gene: TRBJ1-6
v_gene: TRBV19
d_gene: TRBD1
CDR3nt: TGTGCCAGTAACCGACAGGGTGATAATTCACCCCTCCACTTT
CDR3aa: CASNRQGDNSPLHF

abundance: NA
j_gene: TRBJ2-1
v_gene: TRBV27
d_gene: NA
CDR3nt: TGTGCCAGCAGTTTATCAGGGGCGCCCTACAATGAGCAGTTCTTC
CDR3aa: CASSLSGAPYNEQFF

abundance: NA
j_gene: TRBJ2-3
v_gene: TRBV9
d_gene: TRBD2
CDR3nt: TGTGCCAGCAGCGTAGCATCCACTAGCGGGTTCACAGATACGCAGTATTTT
CDR3aa: CASSVASTSGFTDTQYF

abundance: NA
j_gene: TRBJ1-1
v_gene: TRBV27
d_gene: TRBD1
CDR3nt: TGTGCCAGCAGTTGGGACAGACACACTGAAGCTTTCTTT
CDR3aa: CASSWDRHTEAFF

abundance: once
j_gene: TRBJ1-3
v_gene: TRBV5-5
d_gene: NA
CDR3nt: TGTGCCAGCAGCTTGAGTCTTTCTGGAAACACCATATATTTT
CDR3aa: CASSLSLSGNTIYF

abundance: NA
j_gene: TRBJ1-4
v_gene: TRBV2
d_gene: NA
CDR3nt: TGTGCCAGCAGTGAATCACGACAGACTAATGAAAAACTGTTTTTT
CDR3aa: CASSESRQTNEKLFF

abundance: NA
j_gene: TRBJ2-2
v_gene: TRBV7-2
d_gene: NA
CDR3nt: TGTGCCAGCAGCGCCCGACAAGGGAACACCGGGGAGCTGTTTTTT
CDR3aa: CASSARQGNTGELFF

abundance: NA
j_gene: TRBJ1-1
v_gene: TRBV9
d_gene: NA
CDR3nt: TGTGCCAGCAGCCCGACCGGGAGGGGGGGGCAGACTGAAGCTTTCTTT
CDR3aa: CASSPTGRGGQTEAFF

abundance: NA
j_gene: TRBJ2-7
v_gene: TRBV18
d_gene: TRBD2
CDR3nt: TGTGCCAGCTCACCTAGCGGGAATGAACAGTACTTC
CDR3aa: CASSPSGNEQYF

abundance: NA
j_gene: TRBJ2-1
v_gene: TRBV3-1/TRBV3-2
d_gene: NA
CDR3nt: TGTGCCAGCAGCCAAGATCCAGCGGGCTTCTACAATGAGCAGTTCTTC
CDR3aa: CASSQDPAGFYNEQFF

abundance: NA
j_gene: TRBJ2-3
v_gene: TRBV5-1
d_gene: TRBD2
CDR3nt: TGCGCCAGCAGCTTGCCCACTCTAGCTAGCGGGAACACAGATACGCAGTATTTT
CDR3aa: CASSLPTLASGNTDTQYF

abundance: NA
j_gene: TRBJ2-7
v_gene: TRBV2
d_gene: NA
CDR3nt: TGTGCCAGCAGTCCGGGACCCCCTTACGAGCAGTACTTC
CDR3aa: CASSPGPPYEQYF

abundance: NA
j_gene: TRBJ1-6
v_gene: TRBV9
d_gene: NA
CDR3nt: TGTGCCAGCAGCGTAGAGGCGGCAGGACCATATTCACCCCTCCACTTT
CDR3aa: CASSVEAAGPYSPLHF

abundance: NA
j_gene: TRBJ1-2
v_gene: TRBV25-1
d_gene: NA
CDR3nt: TGTGCCAGCAGTGGACCCGGGGGTCTCTATGGCTACACCTTC
CDR3aa: CASSGPGGLYGYTF

abundance: NA
j_gene: TRBJ2-2
v_gene: TRBV7-3
d_gene: TRBD2
CDR3nt: TGTGCCAGCAGCTTAAATGGGGGAGGGAGCGGGGAGCTGTTTTTT
CDR3aa: CASSLNGGGSGELFF